A single sample gave rise to the 15 T cell receptor beta chains below, sequenced in a study of CD8 T cells in ankylosing spondylitis. TCRdb fed the 5' RACE reads into MiXCR, producing one record per CDR3 protein. This sample carries roughly 30,000 distinct CDR3 sequences, under 40% of them seen once, and the ten largest clones take roughly 44%. The sample consisted of synovial fluid, either unsorted or a sorted T cell fraction (not recorded which). All receptors come from a male donor with ankylosing spondylitis.

This clonotype was observed a few times. The rearrangement joins TRBV9 to TRBJ2-1; D is uncertain. The germline V gene encodes CDR1 SGDLS and CDR2 YYNGEE. The CDR3 consists of 12 residues. V was cut by 1 base and J by 9 bases, with 8 bases left in between. DNA for the CDR3: TGTGCCAGCAGCGTATTAGGATCTGAGCAGTTCTTC. Encoded protein: CASSVLGSEQFF.

The V and J genes are TRBV7-9 and TRBJ2-7; 9 nucleotides agree with TRBD1. Germline lookup yields CDR1 SEHNR and CDR2 FQNEAQ (reference sequence). V was pared by 5 bases and J by 3 bases, with 8 bases of the junction left unmatched. CDR3 length: 15 residues. CDR3 region: CASSKGQGLFYEQYF. For the CDR3, the DNA is TGTGCCAGCAGCAAGGGACAGGGTTTGTTCTACGAGCAGTACTTC.

This clonotype was found once. The chain couples TRBV11-2 to TRBJ2-2; 11 nucleotides agree with TRBD2. The germline V gene has CDR1 SGHAT and CDR2 FQNNGV. The ends lost 6 bases at V and 5 bases at J; junction bases unmatched: 17. This CDR3 has 19 residues. The DNA for the CDR3 is TGTGCCAGCAGTCGTCCCGGGGGGCGACTAGCGGGAATAACCGGGGAGCTGTTTTTT. It yields the protein CASSRPGGRLAGITGELFF.

This clonotype was recorded a few times. The genes are TRBV12-3 or TRBV12-4 and TRBJ1-1; D is ambiguous. This CDR3 contains 13 residues. Trimming cost V 3 bases and J 8 bases, with 13 bases left between them. The CDR3 loop is CASSFRPSLEAFF. CDR3 DNA sequence: TGTGCCAGCAGTTTTCGGCCTTCCTTGGAAGCTTTCTTT.

This clonotype was observed a few times. The chain couples TRBV6-6 to TRBJ1-5; D unresolved. With 4 bases removed from V and 4 bases from J, the gap between germline ends came to 5 bases. This CDR3 region has 12 residues. Germline loops: CDR1 MNHNY, CDR2 SVGAGI (reference sequence). Here the CDR3 reads CASSFVNQPQHF. CDR3 nucleotides: TGTGCCAGCAGTTTTGTGAATCAGCCCCAGCATTTT.

The chain employs TRBV2 and TRBJ2-1; perhaps TRBD2 as D (6 bases). The CDR3 loop spans 15 amino acids. Deletions cut 6 bases from V and 4 bases from J, with 16 bases between. Germline V gives CDR1 SNHLY, CDR2 FYNNEI. The DNA for the CDR3 is TGTGCCAGCAGCGGGTTAGCGGACCTATACAATGAGCAGTTCTTC. Translated: CASSGLADLYNEQFF.

J is TRBJ2-7 and V is TRBV9; unclear D gene. In germline, CDR1 is SGDLS, CDR2 YYNGEE. V shed 4 bases and J shed 7 bases, with 18 bases lying between them. CDR3 length: 14 residues. CDR3 coding DNA: TGTGCCAGCAGCTCCGGACCAGACCCTAAAGAGCAGTACGTC. It yields the protein CASSSGPDPKEQYV.

This chain joins TRBV7-9 and TRBJ2-7; D is uncertain. The CDR3 is 12 amino acids. From germline, CDR1 is SEHNR and CDR2 FQNEAQ (reference sequence). V was shortened by 5 bases and J by 5 bases, with 10 bases between the two germline ends. This chain's CDR3 is CASSQAWDEQYV. Here the CDR3 DNA reads TGTGCCAGCAGCCAGGCATGGGACGAGCAGTACGTC.

This clonotype was recorded many times. The genes are TRBV20-1 and TRBJ2-2, with a tentative D call TRBD2 (5 bases). V dropped 0 bases and J dropped 3 bases, with 8 bases sitting between them. This CDR3 spans 14 amino acids. Looked up from germline, CDR1 is DFQATT and CDR2 is SNEGSKA (reference sequence). CDR3 coding DNA: TGCAGTGCTAGAGATCTGGACTACACCGGGGAGCTGTTTTTT. It is translated as CSARDLDYTGELFF.

The V and J genes are TRBV10-1 and TRBJ2-1, with 9 nucleotides matching TRBD2. Germline CDR1 and CDR2: WNHNN and SYGVQD (reference sequence). Trimming cost V 2 bases and J 8 bases; bases outside gene matches: 4. The CDR3 extends over 14 amino acids. CDR3 sequence: CASSEPGTSYEQFF. CDR3 coding DNA: TGCGCCAGCAGTGAGCCCGGGACTAGCTATGAGCAGTTCTTC.

This sequence joins TRBV2 and TRBJ1-1; D call uncertain. Trimming cost V 6 bases and J 1 base, with 12 bases left between them. Germline-derived CDR1 and CDR2 are SNHLY and FYNNEI. The CDR3 is 14 amino acids. The CDR3, as DNA: TGTGCCAGCAGCTTCACGACGGGGAACACTGAAGCTTTCTTT. It translates to CASSFTTGNTEAFF.

A few counts support this clonotype. The V and J genes are TRBV6-5 and TRBJ2-1; tentative D call: TRBD2 (6 bases). From germline, CDR1 is MNHEY and CDR2 SVGAGI. The CDR3 sequence is 14 residues long. Deletions cut 3 bases from V and 8 bases from J, with 14 bases between. CDR3 loop: CASSYSGSRDEQFF. The CDR3 coding sequence is TGTGCCAGCAGTTATTCCGGGAGTAGAGATGAGCAGTTCTTC.

The table lists this clonotype with a few counts. V gene TRBV12-3 or TRBV12-4 combines with J gene TRBJ2-1, with D unresolved. CDR3 length equals 14 residues. Trimming left V 5 bases short and J 7 bases short, with 15 bases between. Here the CDR3 DNA reads TGTGCCAGCAGTCAAGGCACTTACTGGAATGAGCAGTTCTTC. Translated, it gives CASSQGTYWNEQFF.

The chain uses TRBV12-3 or TRBV12-4 and TRBJ2-7; D remains ambiguous. This CDR3 is 13 amino acids long. V was pared by 5 bases and J by 0 bases, with 8 bases between. The CDR3 nucleotides read TGTGCCAGCAGTCCCCCAGACTCCTACGAGCAGTACTTC. Translation: CASSPPDSYEQYF.

The chain uses TRBV5-5 and TRBJ2-7; maybe TRBD2 (5 bases). CDR1 is SGHKS and CDR2 is YYEKEE in the germline V gene (reference sequence). The CDR3 has 15 residues. Trimming pared 4 bases from V and 0 bases from J, leaving 14 bases between. CDR3 nucleotides: TGTGCCAGCAGCCTTCCTGAGGGCAGCTCCTACGAGCAGTACGTC. As protein: CASSLPEGSSYEQYV.